This TCR beta chain was sequenced for a study of read filtering for tumor transcriptome and immune sequencing. This library used about 360 ng RNA and molecular barcoded adaptors spanning alpha/delta and beta/gamma chains. TCRdb re-analysed the reads in MiXCR, keeping a single row per CDR3 protein. Of under 150,000 distinct CDR3 sequences listed, about 13% are singletons. The CDR3 is 15 residues long. Trimming removed 3 bases at V and 4 bases at J, with 14 bases between. Germline lookup yields CDR1 SEHNR and CDR2 FQNEAQ (reference sequence). There are a few counts of this clonotype. The sequenced sample was a population of CD138-negative cells sorted from bone marrow. This chain joins TRBV7-9 and TRBJ2-3; D ambiguous. The source is a donor aged 40 or over with multiple myeloma. The CDR3 loop is CASSFPGQDADTQYF. The CDR3 DNA sequence: TGTGCCAGCAGCTTCCCCGGGCAGGACGCAGATACGCAGTATTTT.